A single sample is the source of the 24 T cell receptor beta chains below, sequenced in a study of metastatic and nonmetastatic thyroid tumors. With MiXCR, TCRdb called clones anew from the PCR reads. This repertoire shows about 40,000 clones, about 13% found once; its top ten account for over 7.5%. The entire patient cohort was treatment-naive prior to thyroid surgery. Specimen: blood. Source of these receptors: a female donor with papillary thyroid cancer or a benign thyroid nodule (not recorded which). Some clones in this sample may be carry-over from other donors' samples.

The CDR3 region is CASSELNRRYTF. The DNA for the CDR3 is TGTGCCAGCAGTGAATTGAACAGGCGCTACACCTTC. The chain employs TRBV6-1 and TRBJ1-2, with D possibly matching TRBD1 (5 bases). Germline lookup yields CDR1 MNHNS and CDR2 SASEGT. The length of the CDR3 is 12 residues. The V and J ends lost 2 bases and 9 bases respectively, with 10 bases between them.

This clone appeared many times. The J gene is TRBJ2-7, the V gene TRBV11-1, with TRBD2 matching 11 bases. The CDR3 is 17 residues long. In germline, CDR1 is SGHAT, CDR2 FQDESV (reference sequence). V lost 1 base and J lost 5; bases outside the gene matches: 10. The CDR3 sequence is CASSLVILAGEVNEQYF. CDR3 bases: TGTGCCAGCAGCTTAGTGATACTAGCGGGAGAAGTCAACGAGCAGTACTTC.

There are a few counts of this clone. This chain joins TRBV30 and TRBJ2-7, with no clear D. This CDR3 is built from 13 residues. Looked up from germline, CDR1 is GTSNPN and CDR2 is SVGIG (reference sequence). V lost 0 bases to trimming and J lost 2 bases, with 8 bases between them. CDR3 in DNA: TGTGCCTGGAGTGTAGACAAAACCTACGAGCAGTACTTC. As protein: CAWSVDKTYEQYF.

Regarding this clone: Within the sample, other DNA sequences also encode this same CDR3. V gene TRBV5-1 combines with J gene TRBJ2-7; D gene ambiguous. CDR1 is SGHRS, CDR2 YFSETQ, per germline. The CDR3 sequence is 14 residues long. V was shortened by 3 bases and J by 4 bases, with 14 bases between the two germline ends. The CDR3 loop is CASSSTPAVYEQYF. In nucleotides, the CDR3 is TGCGCCAGCAGCTCGACCCCGGCTGTGTACGAGCAGTACTTC.

This clone was observed at least ten times. The rearrangement joins TRBV11-3 to TRBJ2-5; D may correspond to TRBD1 or TRBD2 (6 bases each). V gave up 6 bases and J gave up 5 bases, with 22 bases separating them. This CDR3 is built from 16 residues. Germline CDR1 reads SGHNT; CDR2 reads YENEEA. CDR3 sequence (DNA): TGTGCCAGCAGTCCGGCCAGGGGAGGACGCAGGGAGACCCAGTACTTC. It codes for CASSPARGGRRETQYF.

Comments on this clone: Relative to the germline gene, one junction end is altered; a read error may explain this. Other nucleotide sequences from this sample produce the same CDR3. The chain employs TRBV5-4 and TRBJ2-3, with 9 bases lining up with TRBD2. The CDR3 sequence is 15 residues long. The germline V gene encodes CDR1 SGHNT and CDR2 YYREEE (reference sequence). The CDR3 DNA sequence: TGTGCCAGCACTTCGCGGGAGGGCCTTGGAGATACACAGTATTTT. Translation gives CASTSREGLGDTQYF.

Many counts were recorded for this clone. V usage is TRBV15 and J usage is TRBJ2-3; 9 nucleotides align to TRBD2. The CDR3 runs to 14 residues. Germline trimming cut 6 bases from V and 2 bases from J; bases unmatched to any gene: 3. The germline V gene encodes CDR1 LNHNV and CDR2 YYDKDF (reference sequence). The CDR3 DNA reads as TGTGCCACCAGACGGACTAGCGCCACAGATACGCAGTATTTT. It is translated as CATRRTSATDTQYF.

On this clone: The CDR3 end shows no conserved phenylalanine or tryptophan, and so a read error is likely. The J gene is TRBJ2-2, the V gene TRBV7-9, with 8 bases identical to TRBD2. V shed 7 bases and J 6 bases; nucleotides not matched to a gene: 10. The CDR3 consists of 15 residues. CDR1 is SEHNR and CDR2 is FQNEAQ in the germline V gene (reference sequence). This CDR3 reads CASTPAGVSPGELFL. The CDR3 nucleotides read TGTGCCAGCACCCCAGCGGGAGTGTCCCCCGGGGAGCTGTTTCTT.

This clone was recorded at least ten times. The chain carries TRBV2 and TRBJ2-3; 12 nucleotides align to TRBD2. The CDR3 covers 16 residues. Unmatched junction bases numbered 10, after V lost 6 bases and J lost 6 bases. Per germline, CDR1 SNHLY and CDR2 FYNNEI. The CDR3 loop is CASSYPTSGRSDTQYF. CDR3 nucleotide sequence: TGTGCCAGCAGCTATCCCACTAGCGGGAGGTCGGATACGCAGTATTTT.

In its sample, this clone was seen a few times. It may be a read error: a sequence one base away is much more abundant. The genes are TRBV5-6 and TRBJ2-2, with D perhaps matching TRBD1 (5 bases). CDR3 size: 17 residues. The ends were cut back, 0 bases at V and 3 bases at J, with 15 bases in the middle. Germline assignment: CDR1 SGHDT and CDR2 YYEEEE. CDR3 protein: CASSLARARGYTGELFF. For the CDR3, the DNA is TGTGCCAGCAGCTTGGCCAGGGCGAGAGGCTACACCGGGGAGCTGTTTTTT.

This clone was detected a few times. One end of the junction does not line up with germline, which may come from a read error. The rearrangement joins TRBV12-3 or TRBV12-4 to TRBJ2-2; D may match TRBD1 or TRBD2 (5 bases each). The CDR3 is made up of 16 amino acids. CDR3 loop: CASGGRASGPTGELFF. As DNA, the CDR3 is TGTGCCAGCGGGGGTAGGGCCAGTGGGCCCACCGGGGAGCTCTTTTTT.

The sample holds a few counts of this clone. The V and J genes are TRBV6-2 or TRBV6-3 and TRBJ1-2; 10 nucleotides agree with TRBD1. The CDR3 consists of 14 residues. Looked up from germline, CDR1 is MNHEY and CDR2 is SVGEGT. Trimming at V came to 2 bases and at J to 7 bases, leaving 4 bases not matched to a gene. DNA for the CDR3: TGTGCCAGCAGTTACGCGGACAGGGGGACTGGCTACACCTTC. This encodes CASSYADRGTGYTF.

Turning to this clone: A much larger clone differs by one base, so this may be a read error. V gene TRBV5-8 combines with J gene TRBJ2-3; perhaps D is TRBD1 or TRBD2 (5 bases each). Trimming cost V 3 bases and J 4 bases, with 12 bases left between them. The CDR3 is made up of 14 amino acids. The germline CDR1 and CDR2 sequences are SGHTS and YDEGEE. CDR3 bases: TGTGCCAGCAGCTGGGGGAGAGGCCCAGATACGCAGTATTTT. Its translation: CASSWGRGPDTQYF.

In this sample, this clone turned up many times. Distinct nucleotide sequences in the sample also encode this CDR3. The V and J genes are TRBV14 and TRBJ2-7; 13 bases align to TRBD2. Looked up from germline, CDR1 is SGHDN and CDR2 is FVKESK. CDR3 size: 14 residues. The junction had 5 bases not matched to a gene; V was cut back by 6 bases and J by 6 bases. The CDR3 spells CASSFGTSGTEQYF. The CDR3 DNA is TGTGCCAGCAGTTTCGGGACTAGCGGGACCGAGCAGTACTTC. Full variable domain (rest looked up from reference TRBV14 and TRBJ2-7): EAGVTQFPSHSVIEKGQTVTLRCDPISGHDNLYWYRRVMGKEIKFLLHFVKESKQDESGMPNNRFLAERTGGTYSTLKVQPAELEDSGVYFCASSFGTSGTEQYFGPGTRLTVT.

V gene TRBV10-2 combines with J gene TRBJ1-6; TRBD1 matches 10 bases. CDR1 is WSHSY and CDR2 is SAAADI in the germline V gene. J gave up 10 bases and V 2 bases, and 5 bases lay outside the gene matches. This CDR3 comprises 15 residues. The CDR3 here is CASSEGTGDRSPLHF. The CDR3 DNA reads as TGCGCCAGCAGTGAGGGGACAGGGGATAGGTCACCCCTCCACTTT.

This clone occurred many times. Distinct nucleotide sequences in the sample also encode this CDR3. DNA for the CDR3: TGTGCCAGCAGCTTTTCAGGCGGGGAGCTGTTTTTT. It codes for CASSFSGGELFF. V gene TRBV7-9 combines with J gene TRBJ2-2; D gene uncertain. Trimming removed 3 bases from V and 7 bases from J, with 6 bases in between. The CDR3 runs 12 residues. CDR1 is SEHNR, CDR2 FQNEAQ, per germline (reference sequence).

This clone appeared many times. The chain has TRBV6-2 or TRBV6-3 and TRBJ2-1; D is uncertain. The CDR3 length is 14 residues. Germline CDR1 reads MNHEY; CDR2 reads SVGEGT. V was cut by 0 bases and J by 5 bases, with 8 bases left in between. CDR3 region: CASSYSGTNNEQFF. The CDR3 nucleotides are TGTGCCAGCAGTTACTCAGGTACTAACAATGAGCAGTTCTTC.

This clone turned up a few times. This may arise from a read error, as a much more abundant clone is one base away. V gene TRBV5-1 combines with J gene TRBJ1-4; 7 nucleotides agree with TRBD1. The CDR3 contains 13 residues. V was pared by 7 bases and J by 10 bases, with 10 bases of the junction left unmatched. Germline CDR1 and CDR2: SGHRS and YFSETQ. CDR3 DNA sequence: TGCGCCAGCCACAGGGGTGATGGTGGAAAACTGTTTTTT. It translates to CASHRGDGGKLFF.

This clone appeared many times. The V call is TRBV20-1, the J call TRBJ1-2; D uncertain. CDR3 length: 11 residues. Trimming left V 5 bases short and J 4 bases short, with 8 bases between. In germline, CDR1 is DFQATT, CDR2 SNEGSKA (reference sequence). The CDR3 sequence is CSAGTSYGYTF. The CDR3 DNA is TGCAGTGCTGGTACGAGCTATGGCTACACCTTC.

This clone was seen a handful of times. The V call is TRBV11-2, the J call TRBJ2-1; 12 bases line up with TRBD2. Germline values: CDR1 SGHAT, CDR2 FQNNGV. J gave up 8 bases and V 5 bases, and 10 bases lay outside the gene matches. This CDR3 is built from 16 residues. CDR3 DNA sequence: TGTGCCAGCAGCATCACTAGCGGGAGGATAAGGGATGAGCAGTTCTTC. The encoded protein is CASSITSGRIRDEQFF.

This clone was counted ten times or more. The chain uses TRBV6-1 and TRBJ1-1; D is undetermined. Trimming took off 7 bases at V and 7 bases at J, with 13 bases between the two ends. The CDR3 sequence is 12 residues long. The germline CDR1 and CDR2 sequences are MNHNS and SASEGT. CDR3 nucleotide sequence: TGTGCCAGCACGATGGGAAGGATTGAAGCTTTCTTT. Residues: CASTMGRIEAFF.

With respect to this clone: As the CDR3 is not closed by the conserved phenylalanine or tryptophan, this likely results from a read error. The CDR3: CAWSVKVYGTAGGYTS. The CDR3 bases are TGTGCCTGGAGTGTTAAGGTCTACGGTACGGCGGGTGGCTACACCTCC. J is TRBJ1-2 and V is TRBV30, with D hard to call. Deletions cut 0 bases from V and 7 bases from J, with 21 bases between. The CDR3 sequence is 16 residues long. Germline CDR1 is GTSNPN and CDR2 is SVGIG (reference sequence).

Of note for this clone: A read error may explain this, as a much larger clone is one base away. The sample carries other DNA sequences with the same CDR3. The CDR3 protein is CASSTDRHYGYTF. The CDR3 region has the DNA TGTGCCAGCTCTACCGACAGACACTATGGTTACACCTTC. The V and J genes are TRBV18 and TRBJ1-2; D possibly corresponds to TRBD1 (5 bases). Germline V CDR1 and CDR2: KGHSH, LQKENI. The CDR3 is made up of 13 amino acids.

This clone came up a few times. The rearrangement uses TRBV7-9 and TRBJ2-4; a possible D gene is TRBD2 (6 bases). Trimming cost V 5 bases and J 0 bases, with 14 bases left between them. The CDR3 covers 16 residues. Germline CDR1 SEHNR, CDR2 FQNEAQ (reference sequence). CDR3 sequence: CASSPRESLAKNIQYF. The CDR3, as DNA: TGTGCCAGCAGCCCCCGGGAGTCCTTAGCCAAAAACATTCAGTACTTC.